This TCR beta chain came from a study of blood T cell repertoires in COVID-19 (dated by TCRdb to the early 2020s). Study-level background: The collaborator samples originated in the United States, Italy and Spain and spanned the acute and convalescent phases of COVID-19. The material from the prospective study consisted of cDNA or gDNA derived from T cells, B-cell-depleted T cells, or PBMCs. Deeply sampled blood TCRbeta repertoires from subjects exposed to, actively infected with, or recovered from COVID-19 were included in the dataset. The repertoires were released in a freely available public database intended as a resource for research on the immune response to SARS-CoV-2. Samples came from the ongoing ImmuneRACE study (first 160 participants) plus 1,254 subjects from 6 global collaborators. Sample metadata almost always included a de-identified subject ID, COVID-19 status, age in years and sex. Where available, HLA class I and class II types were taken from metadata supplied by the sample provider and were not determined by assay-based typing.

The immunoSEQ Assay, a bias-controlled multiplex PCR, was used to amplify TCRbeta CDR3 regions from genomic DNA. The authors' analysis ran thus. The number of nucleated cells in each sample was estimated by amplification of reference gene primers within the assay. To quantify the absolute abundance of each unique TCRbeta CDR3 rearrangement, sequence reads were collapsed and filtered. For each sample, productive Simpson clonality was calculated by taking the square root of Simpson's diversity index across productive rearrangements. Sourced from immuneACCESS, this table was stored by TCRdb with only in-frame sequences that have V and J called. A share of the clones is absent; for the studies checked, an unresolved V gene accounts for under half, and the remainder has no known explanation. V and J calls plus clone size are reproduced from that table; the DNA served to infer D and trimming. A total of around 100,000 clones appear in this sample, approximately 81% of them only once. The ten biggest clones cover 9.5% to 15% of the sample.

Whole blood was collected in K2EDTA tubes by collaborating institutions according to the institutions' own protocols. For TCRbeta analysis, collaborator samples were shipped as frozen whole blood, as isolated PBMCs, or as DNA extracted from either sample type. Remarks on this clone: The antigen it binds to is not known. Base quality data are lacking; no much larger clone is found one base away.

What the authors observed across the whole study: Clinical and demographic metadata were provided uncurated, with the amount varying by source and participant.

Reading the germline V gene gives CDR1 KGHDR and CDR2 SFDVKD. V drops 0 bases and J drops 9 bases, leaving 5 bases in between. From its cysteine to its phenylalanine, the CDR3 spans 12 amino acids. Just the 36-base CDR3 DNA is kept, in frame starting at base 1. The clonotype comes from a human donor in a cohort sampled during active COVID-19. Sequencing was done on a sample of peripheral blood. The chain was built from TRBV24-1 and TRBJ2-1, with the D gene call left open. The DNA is TGTGCCACCAGTGATTTGACAACTGAGCAGTTCTTC. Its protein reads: CATSDLTTEQFF.